The present T cell receptor beta chain was sequenced within a study of metastatic and nonmetastatic thyroid tumors. Study as a whole: Peripheral blood and tumor or nodule samples from malignant and benign thyroid patients were compared.

Patients were all untreated before their thyroid surgery. This CDR3 has 14 residues. The germline V gene has CDR1 LGHDT and CDR2 YNNKEL (reference sequence). Trimming took off 5 bases at V and 4 bases at J, with 12 bases between the two ends. TCRdb re-analyzed the PCR reads through MiXCR. The sample contains roughly 21,000 clones, roughly a quarter of which appear only once. The TCR originated in a female donor with papillary thyroid cancer or a benign thyroid nodule (not recorded which). Some clones in this sample may be carry-over from other donors' samples. The chain recombines TRBV3-1 with TRBJ1-3, with D perhaps matching TRBD1 (6 bases). Sequenced material: blood. CDR3 sequence: CASSTWGAGNTIYF. In nucleotides, the CDR3 is TGTGCCAGCAGCACCTGGGGGGCCGGAAACACCATATATTTT.